This T cell receptor beta chain stems from a study of blood T cell repertoires in COVID-19. Study-level information: Samples representing acute and convalescent COVID-19 were sourced from the United States, Italy and Spain.

Germline V gene data show CDR1 as SGHVS and CDR2 as FNYEAQ. This CDR3 spans 16 amino acids. The V end lost 3 bases, the J end lost 0 bases, and 15 bases lay between the germline ends. Produced via immunoSEQ multiplex PCR; TCRdb's table is partial and in-frame only. The sample lists approximately 150,000 clones, around 83% occurring once. Sample: peripheral blood. The clonotype originates from a human donor with acute or convalescent COVID-19. The donor label of this sample is uncertain. The chain carries TRBV7-6 and TRBJ2-7, with D perhaps matching TRBD1 (6 bases). CDR3 DNA: TGTGCCAGCAGCTTTACAGGGTCCTTAAGCTCCTACGAGCAGTACTTC. This gives the protein CASSFTGSLSSYEQYF.